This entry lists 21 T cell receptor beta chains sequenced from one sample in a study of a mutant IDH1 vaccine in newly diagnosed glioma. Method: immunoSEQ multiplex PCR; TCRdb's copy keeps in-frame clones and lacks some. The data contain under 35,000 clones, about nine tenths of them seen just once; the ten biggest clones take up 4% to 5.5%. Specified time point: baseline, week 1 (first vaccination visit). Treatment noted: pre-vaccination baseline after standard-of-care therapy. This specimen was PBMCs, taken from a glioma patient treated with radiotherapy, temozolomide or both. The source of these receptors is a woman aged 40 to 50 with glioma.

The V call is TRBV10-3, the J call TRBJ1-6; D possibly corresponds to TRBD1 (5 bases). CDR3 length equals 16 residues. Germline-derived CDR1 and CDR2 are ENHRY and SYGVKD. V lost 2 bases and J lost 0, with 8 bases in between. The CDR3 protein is CAISEGGSSYNSPLHF. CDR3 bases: TGTGCCATCAGTGAGGGGGGGTCCTCCTATAATTCACCCCTCCACTTT.

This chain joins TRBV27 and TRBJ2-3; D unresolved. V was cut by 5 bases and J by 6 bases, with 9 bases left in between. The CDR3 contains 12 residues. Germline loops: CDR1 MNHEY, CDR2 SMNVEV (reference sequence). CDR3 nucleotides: TGTGCCAGCAGTCGATTAAGGGATACGCAGTATTTT. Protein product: CASSRLRDTQYF.

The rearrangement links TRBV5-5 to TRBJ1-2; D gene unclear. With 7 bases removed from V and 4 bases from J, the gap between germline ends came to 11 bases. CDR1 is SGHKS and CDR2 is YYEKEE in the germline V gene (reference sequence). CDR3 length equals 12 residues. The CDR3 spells CASGEDPYGYTF. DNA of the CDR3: TGTGCCAGCGGCGAGGATCCCTATGGCTACACCTTC.

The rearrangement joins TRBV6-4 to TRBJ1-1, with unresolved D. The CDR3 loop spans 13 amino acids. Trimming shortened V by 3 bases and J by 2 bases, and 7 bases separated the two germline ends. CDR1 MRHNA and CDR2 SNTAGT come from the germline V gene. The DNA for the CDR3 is TGTGCCAGCAGTGAGCGGTCCAACACTGAAGCTTTCTTT. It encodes CASSERSNTEAFF.

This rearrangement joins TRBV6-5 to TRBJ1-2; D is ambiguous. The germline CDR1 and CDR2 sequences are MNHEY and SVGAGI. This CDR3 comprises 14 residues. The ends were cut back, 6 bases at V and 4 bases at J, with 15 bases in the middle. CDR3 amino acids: CASRLLEGSYGYTF. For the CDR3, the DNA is TGTGCCAGCAGGCTTCTCGAGGGCAGCTATGGCTACACCTTC.

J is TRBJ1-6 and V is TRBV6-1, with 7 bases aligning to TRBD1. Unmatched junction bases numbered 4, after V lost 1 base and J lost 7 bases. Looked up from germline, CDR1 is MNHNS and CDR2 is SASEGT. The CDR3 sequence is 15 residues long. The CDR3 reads CASSEVGQKNSPLHF. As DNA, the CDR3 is TGTGCCAGCAGTGAAGTGGGACAGAAAAATTCACCCCTCCACTTT.

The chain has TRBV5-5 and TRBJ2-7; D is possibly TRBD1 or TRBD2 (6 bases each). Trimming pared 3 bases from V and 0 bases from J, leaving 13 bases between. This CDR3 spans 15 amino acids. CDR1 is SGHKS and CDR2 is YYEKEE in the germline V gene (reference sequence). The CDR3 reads CASSSSRGASYEQYF. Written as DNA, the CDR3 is TGTGCCAGCAGCTCCTCGAGGGGGGCCTCCTACGAGCAGTACTTC.

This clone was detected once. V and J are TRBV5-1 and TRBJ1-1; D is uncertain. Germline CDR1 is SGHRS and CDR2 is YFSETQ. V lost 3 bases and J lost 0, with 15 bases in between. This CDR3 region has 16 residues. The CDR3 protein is CASSSAKRALNTEAFF. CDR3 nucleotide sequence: TGCGCCAGCAGCTCGGCAAAAAGGGCTTTGAACACTGAAGCTTTCTTT.

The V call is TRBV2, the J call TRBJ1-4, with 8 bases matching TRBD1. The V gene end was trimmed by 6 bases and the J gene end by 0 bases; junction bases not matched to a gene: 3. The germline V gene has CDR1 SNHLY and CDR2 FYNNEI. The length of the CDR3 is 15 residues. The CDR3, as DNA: TGTGCCAGCAGGGAGGACAGGGCAACTAATGAAAAACTGTTTTTT. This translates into CASREDRATNEKLFF. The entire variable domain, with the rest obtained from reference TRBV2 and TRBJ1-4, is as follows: EPEVTQTPSHQVTQMGQEVILRCVPISNHLYFYWYRQILGQKVEFLVSFYNNEISEKSEIFDDQFSVERPDGSNFTLKIRSTKLEDSAMYFCASREDRATNEKLFFGSGTQLSVL.

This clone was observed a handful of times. The CDR3 bases are TGTGCCTGGGATAGGACTACTAAAAAAGGCAATGAGCAGTTCTTC. This gives the protein CAWDRTTKKGNEQFF. V and J are TRBV30 and TRBJ2-1, with D perhaps matching TRBD2 (6 bases). Germline CDR1 reads GTSNPN; CDR2 reads SVGIG (reference sequence). CDR3 length equals 15 residues. Trimming cost V 5 bases and J 6 bases, with 20 bases left between them.

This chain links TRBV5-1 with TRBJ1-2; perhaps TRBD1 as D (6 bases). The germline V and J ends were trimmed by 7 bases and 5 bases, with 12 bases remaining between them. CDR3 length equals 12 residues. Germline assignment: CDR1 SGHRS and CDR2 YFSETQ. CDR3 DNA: TGCGCCAGCGGCCAAGGGGGTTATGGCTACACCTTC. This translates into CASGQGGYGYTF.

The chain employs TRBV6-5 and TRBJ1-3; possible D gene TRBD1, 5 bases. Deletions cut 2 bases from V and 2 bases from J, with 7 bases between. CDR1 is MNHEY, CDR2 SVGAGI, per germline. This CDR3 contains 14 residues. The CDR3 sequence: CASSYGGTGNTIYF. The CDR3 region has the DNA TGTGCCAGCAGTTACGGGGGGACTGGAAACACCATATATTTT.

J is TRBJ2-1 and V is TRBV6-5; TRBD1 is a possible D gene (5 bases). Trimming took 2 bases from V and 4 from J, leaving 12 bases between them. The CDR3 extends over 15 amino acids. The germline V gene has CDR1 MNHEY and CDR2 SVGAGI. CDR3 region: CASSYGSTGYNEQFF. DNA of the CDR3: TGTGCCAGCAGTTACGGTTCCACAGGTTACAATGAGCAGTTCTTC.

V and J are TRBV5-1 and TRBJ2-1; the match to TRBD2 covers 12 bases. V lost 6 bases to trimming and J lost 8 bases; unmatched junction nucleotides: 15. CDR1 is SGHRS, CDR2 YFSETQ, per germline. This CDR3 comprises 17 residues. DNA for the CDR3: TGCGCCAGCACCCTAGGGGTAACTAGCGGGAGGTGGGATGAGCAGTTCTTC. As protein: CASTLGVTSGRWDEQFF.

CDR3 coding DNA: TGCGCCAGCAGCCAAGACAGCATAGCCACTGAAGCTTTCTTT. As protein: CASSQDSIATEAFF. V usage is TRBV4-3 and J usage is TRBJ1-1; D not resolved. The V end lost 0 bases, the J end lost 4 bases, and 9 bases lay between the germline ends. The length of the CDR3 is 14 residues. Germline V gives CDR1 LGHNA, CDR2 YSLEER.

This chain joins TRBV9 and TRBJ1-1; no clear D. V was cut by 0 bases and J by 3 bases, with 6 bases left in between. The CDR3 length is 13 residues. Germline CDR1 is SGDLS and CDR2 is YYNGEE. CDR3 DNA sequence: TGTGCCAGCAGCGTAGGGCAGTACACTGAAGCTTTCTTT. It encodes CASSVGQYTEAFF.

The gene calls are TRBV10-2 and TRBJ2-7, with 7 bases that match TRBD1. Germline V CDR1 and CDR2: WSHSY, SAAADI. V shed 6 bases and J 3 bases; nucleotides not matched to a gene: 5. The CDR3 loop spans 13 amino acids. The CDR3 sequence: CASRATGDYEQYF. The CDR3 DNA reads TGCGCCAGCAGGGCTACAGGGGACTACGAGCAGTACTTC.

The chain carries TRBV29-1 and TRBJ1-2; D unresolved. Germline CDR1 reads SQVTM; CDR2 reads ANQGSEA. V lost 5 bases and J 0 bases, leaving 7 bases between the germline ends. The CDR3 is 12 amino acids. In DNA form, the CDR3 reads TGCAGCGTTCTTACAGCTAACTATGGCTACACCTTC. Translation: CSVLTANYGYTF. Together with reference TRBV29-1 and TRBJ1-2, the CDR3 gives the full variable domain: SAVISQKPSRDICQRGTSLTIQCQVDSQVTMMFWYRQQPGQSLTLIATANQGSEATYESGFVIDKFPISRPNLTFSTLTVSNMSPEDSSIYLCSVLTANYGYTFGSGTRLTVV.

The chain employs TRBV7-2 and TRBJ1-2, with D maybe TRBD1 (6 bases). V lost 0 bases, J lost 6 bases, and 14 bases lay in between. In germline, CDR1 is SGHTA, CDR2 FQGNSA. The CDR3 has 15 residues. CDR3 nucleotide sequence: TGTGCCAGCAGCTTAGCCGCCGGGGGCCGGGATGGCTACACCTTC. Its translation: CASSLAAGGRDGYTF.

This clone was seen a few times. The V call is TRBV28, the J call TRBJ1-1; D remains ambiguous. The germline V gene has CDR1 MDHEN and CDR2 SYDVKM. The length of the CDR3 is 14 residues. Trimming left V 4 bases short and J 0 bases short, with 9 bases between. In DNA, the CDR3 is TGTGCCAGCAGTTCCATTAGCATGAACACTGAAGCTTTCTTT. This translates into CASSSISMNTEAFF.

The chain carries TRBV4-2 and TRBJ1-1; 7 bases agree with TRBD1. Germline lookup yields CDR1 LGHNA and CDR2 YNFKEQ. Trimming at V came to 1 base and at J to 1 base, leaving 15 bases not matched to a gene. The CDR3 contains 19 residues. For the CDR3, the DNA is TGTGCCAGCAGCCAAGTAGTGTATCTTCGTGGGACAGCGAACACTGAAGCTTTCTTT. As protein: CASSQVVYLRGTANTEAFF.